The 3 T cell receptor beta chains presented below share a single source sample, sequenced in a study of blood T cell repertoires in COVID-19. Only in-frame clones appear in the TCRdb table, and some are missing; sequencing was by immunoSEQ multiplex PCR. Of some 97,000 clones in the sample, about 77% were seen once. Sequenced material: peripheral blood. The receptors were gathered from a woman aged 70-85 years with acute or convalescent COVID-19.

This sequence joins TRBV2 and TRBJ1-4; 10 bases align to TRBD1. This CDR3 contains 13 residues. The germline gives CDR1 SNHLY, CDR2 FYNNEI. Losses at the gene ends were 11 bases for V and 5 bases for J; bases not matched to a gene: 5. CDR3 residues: CAGGTGVNEKLFF. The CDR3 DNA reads TGTGCCGGGGGGACAGGGGTAAATGAAAAACTGTTTTTT.

The CDR3 spells CASSQSGGEPNNEQFF. CDR3 nucleotides: TGCGCCAGCAGCCAGAGCGGGGGCGAGCCAAACAATGAGCAGTTCTTC. The chain carries TRBV4-1 and TRBJ2-1; 8 positions agree with TRBD2. Germline V gene sequence: CDR1 MGHRA, CDR2 YSYEKL. The junction had 9 bases not matched to a gene; V was cut back by 3 bases and J by 5 bases. The length of the CDR3 is 16 residues.

The CDR3 DNA follows: TGTGCCAGCAGACGCCTGCAGGGCACTAATGAAAAACTGTTTTTT. Translated: CASRRLQGTNEKLFF. The chain is built from TRBV6-5 and TRBJ1-4, with D possibly matching TRBD1 (5 bases). This CDR3 spans 15 amino acids. V lost 6 bases to trimming and J lost 2 bases, with 13 bases between them. Looked up from germline, CDR1 is MNHEY and CDR2 is SVGAGI.